This T cell receptor (beta chain) was identified in a study of T cell changes during pregnancy in multiple sclerosis. This table comes from immunoSEQ multiplex PCR, and its TCRdb copy is limited to in-frame clones, with some not included. The sample carries under 50,000 clones, 92% recorded once. The germline gives CDR1 SGHDN, CDR2 FVKESK. V was trimmed by 4 bases and J by 3 bases, leaving 16 bases between them. The CDR3 is made up of 16 amino acids. The chain links TRBV14 to TRBJ2-1; maybe TRBD1 (6 bases). The sample was CD4+ T cells from peripheral blood mononuclear cells, taken in the second trimester of pregnancy. This TCR was sampled from a female donor in good health, enrolled as a control in a pregnancy study. For the CDR3, the DNA is TGTGCCAGCAGCCTCACTGCAGGGGTCAGCTACAATGAGCAGTTCTTC. Protein sequence: CASSLTAGVSYNEQFF.